This TCR beta chain was sequenced during a study of cytotoxic CD8 clonotypes in ibrutinib-treated CLL. At the level of the study: Sequenced samples delivered averages of roughly 260,000 productive templates and 94,082 productive rearrangements.

V was pared by 0 bases and J by 0 bases, with 12 bases between. Germline CDR1 and CDR2: MGHRA and YSYEKL. The CDR3 sequence is 18 residues long. Whole-study results and caveats: Clonality increased at ibrutinib response, then returned toward baseline at progression.

The protocol was immunoSEQ multiplex PCR, while the TCRdb copy is restricted to in-frame clones and leaves out a portion. In the table there are approximately 60,000 clones, roughly 49% of which are singletons. This clone was picked up many times. What it binds is not known. The receptor was derived from a human donor with chronic lymphocytic leukemia. The sequenced sample was PBMCs, obtained at disease progression, from a patient treated with ibrutinib. The chain couples TRBV4-1 to TRBJ2-6; maybe TRBD2 (5 bases). CDR3 protein: CASSQDNRGLSGANVLTF. The DNA for the CDR3 is TGCGCCAGCAGCCAAGATAATCGCGGACTCTCTGGGGCCAACGTCCTGACTTTC.